This T cell receptor (beta chain) was retrieved from a study of blood T cell repertoires in COVID-19. Overall study context: Sources were T cells, B-cell-depleted T cells, or PBMCs; the material itself was cDNA or gDNA.

Deletions cut 0 bases from V and 6 bases from J, with 12 bases between. The CDR3 runs to 14 residues. Germline loops: CDR1 GTSNPN, CDR2 SVGIG (reference sequence). Using immunoSEQ multiplex PCR, the repertoire was profiled, and TCRdb retains in-frame clones only, with some absent. The sample contains around 120,000 clones, 80% to 90% of which appear only once. What was sequenced was peripheral blood. The J gene is TRBJ1-5, the V gene TRBV30, with TRBD1 as a possible D gene (5 bases). The TCR originated in a woman in her 70s with acute or convalescent COVID-19. The CDR3 bases are TGTGCCTGGAGTGTCTCAGGGTTCGGTCAGCCCCAGCATTTT. As protein: CAWSVSGFGQPQHF.